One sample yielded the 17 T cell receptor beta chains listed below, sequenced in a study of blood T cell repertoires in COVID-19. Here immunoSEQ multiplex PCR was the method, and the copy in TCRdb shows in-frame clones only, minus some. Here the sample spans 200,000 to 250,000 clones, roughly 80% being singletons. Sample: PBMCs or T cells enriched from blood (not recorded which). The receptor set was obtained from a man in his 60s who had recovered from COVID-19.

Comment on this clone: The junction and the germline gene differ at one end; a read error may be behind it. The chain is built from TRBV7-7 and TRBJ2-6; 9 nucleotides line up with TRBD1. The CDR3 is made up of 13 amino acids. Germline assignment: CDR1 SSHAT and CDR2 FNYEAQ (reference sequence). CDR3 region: CASTTTGGNVLTF. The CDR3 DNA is TGTGCTAGCACCACGACAGGGGGGAACGTCCTGACTTTC.

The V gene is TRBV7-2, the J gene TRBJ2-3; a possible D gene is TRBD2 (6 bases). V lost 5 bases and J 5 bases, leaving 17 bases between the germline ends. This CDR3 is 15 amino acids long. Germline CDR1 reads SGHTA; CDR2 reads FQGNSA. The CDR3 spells CASSRILSGGDTQYF. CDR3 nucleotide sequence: TGTGCCAGCAGCCGGATCCTCTCCGGGGGAGATACGCAGTATTTT.

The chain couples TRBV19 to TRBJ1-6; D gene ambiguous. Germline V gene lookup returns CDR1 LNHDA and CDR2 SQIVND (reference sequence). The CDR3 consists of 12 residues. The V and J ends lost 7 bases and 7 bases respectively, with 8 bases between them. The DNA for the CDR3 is TGTGCCAGTACCACGGGGAATTCACCCCTCCACTTT. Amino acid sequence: CASTTGNSPLHF.

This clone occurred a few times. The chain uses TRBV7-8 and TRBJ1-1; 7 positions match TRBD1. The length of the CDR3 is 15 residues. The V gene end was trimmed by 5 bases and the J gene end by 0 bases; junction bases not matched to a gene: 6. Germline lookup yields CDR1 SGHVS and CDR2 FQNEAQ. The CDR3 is CASSLGQPLNTEAFF. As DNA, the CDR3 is TGTGCCAGCAGCCTGGGACAGCCTCTGAACACTGAAGCTTTCTTT.

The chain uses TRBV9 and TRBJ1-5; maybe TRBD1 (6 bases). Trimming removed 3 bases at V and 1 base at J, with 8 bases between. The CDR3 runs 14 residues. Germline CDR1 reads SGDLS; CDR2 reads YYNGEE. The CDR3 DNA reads TGTGCCAGCAGCGAAACAGGGAGCAATCAGCCCCAGCATTTT. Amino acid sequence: CASSETGSNQPQHF.

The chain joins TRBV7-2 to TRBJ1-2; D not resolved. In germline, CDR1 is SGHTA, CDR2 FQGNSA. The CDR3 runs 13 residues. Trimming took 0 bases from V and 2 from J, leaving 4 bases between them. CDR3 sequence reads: CASSLARNYGYTF. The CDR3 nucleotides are TGTGCCAGCAGCTTAGCGAGGAACTATGGCTACACCTTC. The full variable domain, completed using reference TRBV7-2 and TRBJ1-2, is GAGVSQSPSNKVTEKGKDVELRCDPISGHTALYWYRQSLGQGLEFLIYFQGNSAPDKSGLPSDRFSAERTGGSVSTLTIQRTQQEDSAVYLCASSLARNYGYTFGSGTRLTVV.

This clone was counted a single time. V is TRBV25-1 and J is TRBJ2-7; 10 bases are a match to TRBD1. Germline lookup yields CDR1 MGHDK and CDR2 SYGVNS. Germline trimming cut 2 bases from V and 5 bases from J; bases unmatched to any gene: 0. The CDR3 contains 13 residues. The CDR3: CASSEGTGDEQYF. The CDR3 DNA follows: TGTGCCAGCAGTGAAGGGACAGGGGACGAGCAGTACTTC.

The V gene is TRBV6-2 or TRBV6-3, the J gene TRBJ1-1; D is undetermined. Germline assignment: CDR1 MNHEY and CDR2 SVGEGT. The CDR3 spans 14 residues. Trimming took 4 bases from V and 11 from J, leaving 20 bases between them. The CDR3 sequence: CASSLQVTREWAFF. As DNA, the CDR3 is TGTGCCAGCAGTTTGCAGGTCACCCGGGAGTGGGCTTTCTTT.

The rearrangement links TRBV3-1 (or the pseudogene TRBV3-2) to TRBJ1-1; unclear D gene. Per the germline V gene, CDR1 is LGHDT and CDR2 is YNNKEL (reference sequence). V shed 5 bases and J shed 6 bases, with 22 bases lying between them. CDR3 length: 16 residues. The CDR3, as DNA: TGTGCCAGCAGCTCCCAGAGGAGGCAACTTAGATCTGAAGCTTTCTTT. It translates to CASSSQRRQLRSEAFF.

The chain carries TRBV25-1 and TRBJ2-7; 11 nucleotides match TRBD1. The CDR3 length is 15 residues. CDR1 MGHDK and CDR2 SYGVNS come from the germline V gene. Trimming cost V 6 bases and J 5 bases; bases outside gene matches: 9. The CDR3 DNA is TGTGCCAGCAGCCCATATGGGACAGGGGGGAACGAGCAGTACTTC. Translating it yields CASSPYGTGGNEQYF.

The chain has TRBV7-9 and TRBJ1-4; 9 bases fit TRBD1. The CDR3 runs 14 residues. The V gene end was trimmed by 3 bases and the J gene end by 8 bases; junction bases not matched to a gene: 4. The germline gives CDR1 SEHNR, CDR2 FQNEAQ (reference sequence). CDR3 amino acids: CASSFRTGAEKLFF. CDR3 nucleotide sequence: TGTGCCAGCAGCTTTCGGACAGGGGCGGAAAAACTGTTTTTT.

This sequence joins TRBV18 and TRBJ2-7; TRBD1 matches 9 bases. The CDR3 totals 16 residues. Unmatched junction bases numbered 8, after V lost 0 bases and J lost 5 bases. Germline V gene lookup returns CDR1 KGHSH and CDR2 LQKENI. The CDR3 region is CASSPPRGTGSNEQYF. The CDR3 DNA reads TGTGCCAGCTCACCACCGAGGGGGACAGGGTCCAACGAGCAGTACTTC. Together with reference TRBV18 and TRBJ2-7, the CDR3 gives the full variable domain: NAGVMQNPRHLVRRRGQEARLRCSPMKGHSHVYWYRQLPEEGLKFMVYLQKENIIDESGMPKERFSAEFPKEGPSILRIQQVVRGDSAAYFCASSPPRGTGSNEQYFGPGTRLTVT.

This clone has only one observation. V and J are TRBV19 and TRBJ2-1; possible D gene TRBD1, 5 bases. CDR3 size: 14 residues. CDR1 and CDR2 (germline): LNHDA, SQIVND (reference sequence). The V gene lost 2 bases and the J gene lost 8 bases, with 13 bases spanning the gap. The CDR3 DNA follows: TGTGCCAGTAGTATAAGGCACAGGTTCGATGAGCAGTTCTTC. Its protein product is CASSIRHRFDEQFF.

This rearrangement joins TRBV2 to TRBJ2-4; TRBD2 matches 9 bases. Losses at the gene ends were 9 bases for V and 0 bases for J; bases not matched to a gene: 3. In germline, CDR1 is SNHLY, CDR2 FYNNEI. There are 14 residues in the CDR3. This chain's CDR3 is CASAGGLAKNIQYF. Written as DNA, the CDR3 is TGTGCCAGTGCGGGGGGGCTAGCCAAAAACATTCAGTACTTC.

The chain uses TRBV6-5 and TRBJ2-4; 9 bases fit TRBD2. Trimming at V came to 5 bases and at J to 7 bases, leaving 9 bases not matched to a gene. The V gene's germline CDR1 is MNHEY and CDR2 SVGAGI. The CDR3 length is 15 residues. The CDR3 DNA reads TGTGCCAGCAGTCCTAGCGGGGCTCTGAGGAACATTCAGTACTTC. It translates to CASSPSGALRNIQYF.

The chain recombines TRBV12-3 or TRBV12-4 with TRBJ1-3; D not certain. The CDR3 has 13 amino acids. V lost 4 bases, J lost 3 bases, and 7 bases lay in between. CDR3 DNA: TGTGCCAGCAGTTCGCAGTATGGAAACACCATATATTTT. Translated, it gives CASSSQYGNTIYF.

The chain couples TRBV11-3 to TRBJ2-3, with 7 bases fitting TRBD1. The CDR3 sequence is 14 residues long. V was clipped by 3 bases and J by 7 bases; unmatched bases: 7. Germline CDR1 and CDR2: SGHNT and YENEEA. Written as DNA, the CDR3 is TGTGCCAGCAGCTTCCCCGGGACAGCTAATACGCAGTATTTT. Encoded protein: CASSFPGTANTQYF.